This T cell receptor (beta chain) is from a study of T cell responses to AZD1222 COVID-19 vaccine. The study's findings and limits: Mapped onto spike, vaccine-associated CD4 TCRs spanned it and were dominant at 160-218 and 743-854. Vaccination with two AZD1222 doses was followed by a rise in Spike-specific TCR breadth and depth. A mostly white British donor set with more females was recruited, and clonal diversity was possibly underestimated.

Germline V gene data show CDR1 as LNHDA and CDR2 as SQIVND (reference sequence). The CDR3 extends over 12 amino acids. Trimming removed 3 bases at V and 3 bases at J, with 2 bases between. Pooling of second doses given at about 4 or about 12 weeks was done. Using immunoSEQ multiplex PCR, the repertoire was profiled, and TCRdb retains in-frame clones only, with some absent. The sample shows about 150,000 clones, 80% to 90% of them seen only once. The count of this clone is one. Antigen unknown. The rearrangement joins TRBV19 to TRBJ2-2, with D unresolved. This receptor was obtained from an adult who received the AZD1222 COVID-19 vaccine. Here the sequenced sample was peripheral blood, taken 28 days after the second AZD1222 dose. The CDR3 bases are TGTGCCAGTAGTATCGACACCGGGGAGCTGTTTTTT. Translation: CASSIDTGELFF.